Shown below are 6 T cell receptor beta chains from a single sample sequenced in a study of blood T cell repertoires in COVID-19. Produced via immunoSEQ multiplex PCR; TCRdb's table is partial and in-frame only. The table lists approximately 74,000 clones, around 93% of them singletons, with around 5% in the top ten. Sequenced material: peripheral blood. These TCRs come from a woman aged 55 to 70 with active COVID-19.

The V and J genes are TRBV13 and TRBJ2-4, with D maybe TRBD2 (6 bases). The ends were cut back, 5 bases at V and 1 base at J, with 15 bases in the middle. This CDR3 spans 16 amino acids. Germline assignment: CDR1 PRHDT and CDR2 FYEKMQ (reference sequence). In DNA form, the CDR3 reads TGTGCCAGCAGCCCCTCCCGGGACTTGGCCAAAAACATTCAGTACTTC. The encoded protein is CASSPSRDLAKNIQYF.

J is TRBJ1-2 and V is TRBV19, with D possibly TRBD1 on 5 matching bases. CDR3 length equals 13 residues. Germline CDR1 LNHDA, CDR2 SQIVND (reference sequence). Trimming left V 7 bases short and J 4 bases short, with 13 bases between. This chain's CDR3 is CASTRAFSYGYTF. CDR3 DNA: TGTGCCAGTACCAGGGCCTTTTCCTATGGCTACACCTTC. Filled out from reference TRBV19 and TRBJ1-2, the complete variable domain reads DGGITQSPKYLFRKEGQNVTLSCEQNLNHDAMYWYRQDPGQGLRLIYYSQIVNDFQKGDIAEGYSVSREKKESFPLTVTSAQKNPTAFYLCASTRAFSYGYTFGSGTRLTVV.

This sequence joins TRBV20-1 and TRBJ2-1, with 9 bases aligning to TRBD2. This CDR3 contains 15 residues. V trimming: 3 bases; J trimming: 1 base; junction bases outside the gene matches: 4. The germline CDR1 and CDR2 sequences are DFQATT and SNEGSKA (reference sequence). The CDR3 DNA is TGCAGTGCTAGTAGCGGGAGATTTTCCTACAATGAGCAGTTCTTC. Translating gives CSASSGRFSYNEQFF.

V and J are TRBV19 and TRBJ2-6; a possible D gene is TRBD1 (6 bases). Germline CDR1 and CDR2: LNHDA and SQIVND (reference sequence). CDR3 size: 16 residues. The V gene lost 10 bases and the J gene lost 0 bases, with 16 bases spanning the gap. Written as DNA, the CDR3 is TGTGCCACTAGGGACATACGATCCTCTGGGGCCAACGTCCTGACTTTC. Translating it yields CATRDIRSSGANVLTF.

The CDR3 bases are TGTGCCAGCAGTTCCCAATTCGACCGACATATACCGAACACCGGGGAGCTGTTTTTT. Protein: CASSSQFDRHIPNTGELFF. V is TRBV28 and J is TRBJ2-2; no clear D gene. V was shortened by 4 bases and J by 0 bases, with 21 bases between the two germline ends. This CDR3 comprises 19 residues. Germline CDR1 MDHEN, CDR2 SYDVKM.

The chain recombines TRBV28 with TRBJ2-7, with D perhaps TRBD2 (6 bases). This CDR3 contains 13 residues. Germline V CDR1 and CDR2: MDHEN, SYDVKM. Trimming shortened V by 11 bases and J by 0 bases, and 14 bases separated the two germline ends. The CDR3 region has the DNA TGTGCCGTGGGCGGGATCCGCTCCTACGAGCAGTACTTC. Protein: CAVGGIRSYEQYF. The entire variable domain, with the rest obtained from reference TRBV28 and TRBJ2-7, is as follows: DVKVTQSSRYLVKRTGEKVFLECVQDMDHENMFWYRQDPGLGLRLIYFSYDVKMKEKGDIPEGYSVSREKKERFSLILESASTNQTSMYLCAVGGIRSYEQYFGPGTRLTVT.